These T cell receptor beta chains were read from a single sample in a study of cytomegalovirus exposure and HLA in healthy donors. Libraries were prepared by immunoSEQ multiplex PCR; TCRdb keeps only in-frame clonotypes and omits some of them. The table records 200,000 to 250,000 clones, 80% to 85% of them present only once. The specimen sequenced was PBMCs. The receptors come from a woman between 40 and 50 years old in good health and CMV-seronegative. Each CDR3 is given with its conserved first and last residue. D genes are given only for firm matches. A clone size is listed for some rows: how often the clone was seen (once, few, many), or a class if it is expanded.

j_call clone_size d_call v_call cdr3_nt cdr3_aa
TRBJ2-1 - - TRBV10-3 TGTGCCATCAGTGCTCAGGGGGGCGACAGGGCAGAGCAGTTCTTC CAISAQGGDRAEQFF
TRBJ2-7 - - TRBV11-2 TGTGCCAGCAGCGCCCTAGGAGGGCAACTCCACGAGCAGTACTTC CASSALGGQLHEQYF
TRBJ2-7 - TRBD2 TRBV25-1 TGTGCCAGCAGTGGGCTAGCGGGAGTAAGTAGTTACTACGAGCAGTACTTC CASSGLAGVSSYYEQYF
TRBJ2-1 - TRBD1 TRBV19 TGTGCCAGTAGTATATTGGGACAGGGTTACAATGAGCAGTTCTTC CASSILGQGYNEQFF
TRBJ2-1 - TRBD1 TRBV6-4 TGTGCCAGCAGTGATGCGGGACAGGGACTCAATGAGCAGTTCTTC CASSDAGQGLNEQFF
TRBJ2-3 - - TRBV9 TGTGCCAGCAGCGTAGGGGCAAACTCCTTCACAGATACGCAGTATTTT CASSVGANSFTDTQYF
TRBJ2-1 - - TRBV7-9 TGTGCCAGCAGCTTAGGTCTTATCAATGAGCAGTTCTTC CASSLGLINEQFF
TRBJ2-3 - - TRBV15 TGTGCCACCAGCAGAGCGGGCGGGATCACAGATACGCAGTATTTT CATSRAGGITDTQYF
TRBJ2-1 - TRBD2 TRBV7-3 TGTGCCAGCAGTTTAGGGACTAGCGGTACCTACAATGAGCAGTTCTTC CASSLGTSGTYNEQFF
TRBJ1-2 - TRBD1 TRBV30 TGTGCCTGGAGTAAGAGGCAGGGGGCCGGCTATGGCTACACCTTC CAWSKRQGAGYGYTF
TRBJ2-7 - TRBD2 TRBV11-2 TGTGCCAGCAGCTTAGCTAGCCCGAGACTAGCGGGAGGCTACGAGCAGTACTTC CASSLASPRLAGGYEQYF
TRBJ2-7 - TRBD2 TRBV4-2 TGTGCCAGCAGCCAAGTGGCGACTAGCGGGAGCTCCTACGAGCAGTACTTC CASSQVATSGSSYEQYF
TRBJ1-1 - - TRBV14 TGTGCCAGCAGCCGAATCACAGGGTTGAACACTGAAGCTTTCTTT CASSRITGLNTEAFF
TRBJ2-1 - TRBD2 TRBV2 TGTGCCAGCAAGGCGACTAGCGGCCGGGGGGAGCAGTTCTTC CASKATSGRGEQFF
TRBJ1-2 once - TRBV11-1 TGTGCCAGCAGCTTTGACACTGCCTATGGCTACACCTTC CASSFDTAYGYTF
TRBJ1-1 - - TRBV7-9 TGTTCCAGCAGCTTAGTGACGGGAGATGAAGCTTTCTTT CSSSLVTGDEAFF
TRBJ2-1 - TRBD1 TRBV28 TGTGCCAGCAGTTGGGACAGGTACAATGAGCAGTTCTTC CASSWDRYNEQFF
TRBJ1-1 - - TRBV7-3 TGTGCCAGCAGCCCTGGGGCGGCGAACACTGAAGCTTTCTTT CASSPGAANTEAFF
TRBJ2-2 - TRBD1 TRBV4-2 TGTGCCAGCAGCCAAGATTCGGGCAGGGGGACCGGGGAGCTGTTTTTT CASSQDSGRGTGELFF
TRBJ1-2 - - TRBV18 TGTGCCAGCTCATTGGCAGATAACTATGGCTACACCTTC CASSLADNYGYTF